Listed below are T cell receptor beta chains from one sample, sequenced in a study of blood T cell repertoires in COVID-19. Some clones are missing from TCRdb's copy, which holds only in-frame ones; the method was immunoSEQ multiplex PCR. The sample has 95,000 to 110,000 clones, around 87% seen once. What was sequenced was peripheral blood. The receptor source for this set is a man between 45 and 60 years old with acute or convalescent COVID-19. Each CDR3 is given with its conserved first and last residue. The order of the fields is J gene, clone size, CDR3 length, V gene, CDR3 protein. Clone size is given for some rows only: seen once, a few or many times, or a class if the clone is expanded.

j_gene: TRBJ2-7
abundance: NA
len: 17
v_gene: TRBV4-1
CDR3aa: CASSQDPRTGTPYEQYF

j_gene: TRBJ2-1
abundance: NA
len: 15
v_gene: TRBV6-6
CDR3aa: CASSSGTVPYNEQFF

j_gene: TRBJ2-1
abundance: NA
len: 15
v_gene: TRBV7-2
CDR3aa: CASSLEALAGNEQFF

j_gene: TRBJ2-1
abundance: NA
len: 14
v_gene: TRBV7-9
CDR3aa: CASSARQVYNEQFF

j_gene: TRBJ2-7
abundance: NA
len: 15
v_gene: TRBV5-8
CDR3aa: CASSLEGSRLIEQYF

j_gene: TRBJ1-2
abundance: NA
len: 11
v_gene: TRBV20-1
CDR3aa: CSARGSYGYTF

j_gene: TRBJ1-1
abundance: NA
len: 14
v_gene: TRBV19
CDR3aa: CASSEAGSNTEAFF

j_gene: TRBJ2-3
abundance: once
len: 13
v_gene: TRBV30
CDR3aa: CAWRGGSTDTQYF

j_gene: TRBJ2-1
abundance: once
len: 12
v_gene: TRBV29-1
CDR3aa: CSVLGGPGEQFF

j_gene: TRBJ2-1
abundance: NA
len: 14
v_gene: TRBV10-3
CDR3aa: CAISDLTGNNEQFF

j_gene: TRBJ2-7
abundance: NA
len: 13
v_gene: TRBV6-6
CDR3aa: CASTRGGRNEQYF

j_gene: TRBJ1-4
abundance: NA
len: 13
v_gene: TRBV7-9
CDR3aa: CASGRQGRGKLFF

j_gene: TRBJ2-1
abundance: NA
len: 16
v_gene: TRBV5-1
CDR3aa: CASSRTGTGIYNEQFF

j_gene: TRBJ2-1
abundance: once
len: 14
v_gene: TRBV7-2
CDR3aa: CASSLVAPYNEQFF

j_gene: TRBJ2-2
abundance: NA
len: 16
v_gene: TRBV9
CDR3aa: CASSPRDRVTTGELFF

j_gene: TRBJ2-7
abundance: NA
len: 16
v_gene: TRBV6-5
CDR3aa: CASSYGLAGKSYEQYF

j_gene: TRBJ1-3
abundance: NA
len: 16
v_gene: TRBV15
CDR3aa: CATSRDLVGSGNTIYF

j_gene: TRBJ1-2
abundance: NA
len: 17
v_gene: TRBV4-2
CDR3aa: CASSQGTVGTGGGGYTF

j_gene: TRBJ1-5
abundance: NA
len: 14
v_gene: TRBV19
CDR3aa: CASSISTGKAPQHF

j_gene: TRBJ2-3
abundance: NA
len: 18
v_gene: TRBV4-1
CDR3aa: CASSQSSGLAGSTDTQYF

j_gene: TRBJ1-1
abundance: NA
len: 16
v_gene: TRBV4-1
CDR3aa: CASSLGFGQANTEAFF

j_gene: TRBJ1-1
abundance: NA
len: 15
v_gene: TRBV11-2
CDR3aa: CASSLNSGRRTEAFF

j_gene: TRBJ2-1
abundance: NA
len: 15
v_gene: TRBV18
CDR3aa: CASSQDRGSYNEQFF

j_gene: TRBJ2-7
abundance: NA
len: 13
v_gene: TRBV28
CDR3aa: CASSPLGTYEQYF

j_gene: TRBJ2-1
abundance: NA
len: 10
v_gene: TRBV5-8
CDR3aa: CASSLRGQFF

j_gene: TRBJ2-3
abundance: NA
len: 15
v_gene: TRBV7-9
CDR3aa: CASSPGLAHTDTQYF

j_gene: TRBJ2-7
abundance: NA
len: 16
v_gene: TRBV5-1
CDR3aa: CASSQQGLPQPYEQYF

j_gene: TRBJ2-1
abundance: NA
len: 11
v_gene: TRBV28
CDR3aa: CASSSAEEQFF

j_gene: TRBJ2-1
abundance: once
len: 14
v_gene: TRBV19
CDR3aa: CASSPGQGGDEQFF

j_gene: TRBJ1-2
abundance: NA
len: 13
v_gene: TRBV5-1
CDR3aa: CASSPSDWDGYTF

j_gene: TRBJ2-1
abundance: NA
len: 15
v_gene: TRBV6-5
CDR3aa: CASSRWQGGYNEQFF

j_gene: TRBJ1-1
abundance: few
len: 14
v_gene: TRBV5-6
CDR3aa: CASSFNRALTEAFF

j_gene: TRBJ1-3
abundance: once
len: 15
v_gene: TRBV6-5
CDR3aa: CASSPRSGSGNTIYF

j_gene: TRBJ1-6
abundance: few
len: 14
v_gene: TRBV5-1
CDR3aa: CASREANSNSPLHF

j_gene: TRBJ2-3
abundance: many
len: 14
v_gene: TRBV5-1
CDR3aa: CASSAGTDTDTQYF

j_gene: TRBJ2-5
abundance: NA
len: 14
v_gene: TRBV3-1/TRBV3-2
CDR3aa: CASSQEASRGAQYF

j_gene: TRBJ2-3
abundance: NA
len: 16
v_gene: TRBV27
CDR3aa: CASSLRTGSSTDTQYF

j_gene: TRBJ2-7
abundance: NA
len: 15
v_gene: TRBV7-9
CDR3aa: CASSPGDRGKYEQYF

j_gene: TRBJ2-7
abundance: NA
len: 14
v_gene: TRBV28
CDR3aa: CASRLAGGSYEQYF